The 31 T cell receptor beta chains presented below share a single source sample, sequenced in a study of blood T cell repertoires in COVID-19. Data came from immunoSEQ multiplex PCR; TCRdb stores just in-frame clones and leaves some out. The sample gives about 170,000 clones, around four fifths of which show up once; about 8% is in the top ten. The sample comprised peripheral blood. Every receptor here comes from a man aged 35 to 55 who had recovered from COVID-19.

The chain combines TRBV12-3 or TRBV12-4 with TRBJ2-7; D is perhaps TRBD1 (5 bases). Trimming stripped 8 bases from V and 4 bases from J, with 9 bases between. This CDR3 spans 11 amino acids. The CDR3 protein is CASAGAYEQYF. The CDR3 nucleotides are TGTGCCAGCGCTGGGGCTTACGAGCAGTACTTC.

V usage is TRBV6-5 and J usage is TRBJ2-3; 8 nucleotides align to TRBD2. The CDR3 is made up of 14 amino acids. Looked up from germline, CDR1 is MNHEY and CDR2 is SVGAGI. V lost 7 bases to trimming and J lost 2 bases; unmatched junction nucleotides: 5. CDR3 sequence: CASISGSFTDTQYF. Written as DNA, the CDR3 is TGTGCCAGCATCAGCGGGAGTTTCACAGATACGCAGTATTTT.

Written as DNA, the CDR3 is TGCGCCAGCAGCCGGAGGACAGGGGGCTTGGCCGGGGAGCTGTTTTTT. Its protein is CASSRRTGGLAGELFF. V and J are TRBV4-3 and TRBJ2-2; the match to TRBD1 covers 11 bases. The V gene end was trimmed by 4 bases and the J gene end by 6 bases; junction bases not matched to a gene: 7. The germline V gene has CDR1 LGHNA and CDR2 YSLEER. The CDR3 runs to 16 residues.

The DNA for the CDR3 is TGTGCCAGCAGCTTGACAGGCAATCAGCCCCAGCATTTT. Translating gives CASSLTGNQPQHF. The chain links TRBV7-9 to TRBJ1-5; a weak D match, TRBD1 (5 bases). CDR1 and CDR2 (germline): SEHNR, FQNEAQ (reference sequence). Trimming took 3 bases from V and 2 from J, leaving 5 bases between them. The CDR3 loop spans 13 amino acids.

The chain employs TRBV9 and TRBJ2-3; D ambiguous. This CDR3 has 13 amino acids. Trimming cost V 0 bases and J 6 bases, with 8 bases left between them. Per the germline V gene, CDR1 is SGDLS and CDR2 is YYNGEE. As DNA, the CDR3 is TGTGCCAGCAGCGTAGAAATCCAGGATACGCAGTATTTT. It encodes CASSVEIQDTQYF.

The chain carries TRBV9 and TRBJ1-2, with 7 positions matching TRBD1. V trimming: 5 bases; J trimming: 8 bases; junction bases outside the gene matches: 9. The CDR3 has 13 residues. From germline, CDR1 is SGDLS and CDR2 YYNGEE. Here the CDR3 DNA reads TGTGCCAGCAGTCATGGACAGGTTGGGGGCTACACCTTC. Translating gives CASSHGQVGGYTF.

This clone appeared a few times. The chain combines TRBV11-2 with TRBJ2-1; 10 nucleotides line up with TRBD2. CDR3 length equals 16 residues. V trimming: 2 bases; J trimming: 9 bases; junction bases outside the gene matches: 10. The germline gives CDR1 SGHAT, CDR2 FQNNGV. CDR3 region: CASSLFPSGGGSEQFF. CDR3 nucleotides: TGTGCCAGCAGCTTATTTCCTAGCGGGGGCGGGAGTGAGCAGTTCTTC. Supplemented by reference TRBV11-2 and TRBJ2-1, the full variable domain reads EAGVAQSPRYKIIEKRQSVAFWCNPISGHATLYWYQQILGQGPKLLIQFQNNGVVDDSQLPKDRFSAERLKGVDSTLKIQPAKLEDSAVYLCASSLFPSGGGSEQFFGPGTRLTVL.

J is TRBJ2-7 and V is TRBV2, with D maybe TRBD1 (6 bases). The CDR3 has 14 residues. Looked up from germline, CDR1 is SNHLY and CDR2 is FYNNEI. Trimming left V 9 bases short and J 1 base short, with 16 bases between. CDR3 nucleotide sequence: TGTGCCAGTCTCCGGGACACCAATTCCTACGAGCAGTACTTC. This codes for CASLRDTNSYEQYF.

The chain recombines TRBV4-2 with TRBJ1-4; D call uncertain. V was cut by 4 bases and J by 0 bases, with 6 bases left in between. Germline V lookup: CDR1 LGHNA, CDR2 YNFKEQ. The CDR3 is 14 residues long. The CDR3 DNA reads TGTGCCAGCAGCCCCGGGACAACTAATGAAAAACTGTTTTTT. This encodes CASSPGTTNEKLFF.

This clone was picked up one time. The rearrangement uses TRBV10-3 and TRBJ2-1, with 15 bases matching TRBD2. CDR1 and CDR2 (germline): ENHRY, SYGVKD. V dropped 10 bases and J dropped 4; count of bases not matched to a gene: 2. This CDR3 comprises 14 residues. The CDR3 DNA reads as TGTGCCACCGGGACTAGCGGGGGGTACAATGAGCAGTTCTTC. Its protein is CATGTSGGYNEQFF.

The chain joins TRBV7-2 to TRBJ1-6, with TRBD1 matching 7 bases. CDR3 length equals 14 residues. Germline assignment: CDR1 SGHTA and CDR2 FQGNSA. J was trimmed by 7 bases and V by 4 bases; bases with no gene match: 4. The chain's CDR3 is CASSYPGQNSPLHF. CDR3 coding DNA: TGTGCCAGCAGCTACCCGGGACAGAATTCACCCCTCCACTTT.

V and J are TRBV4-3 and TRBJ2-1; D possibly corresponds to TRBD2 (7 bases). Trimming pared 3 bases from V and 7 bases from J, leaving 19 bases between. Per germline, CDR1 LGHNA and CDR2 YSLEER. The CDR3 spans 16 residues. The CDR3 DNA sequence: TGCGCCAGCAGCCATACAAGGGGGGGGAAGAGGAATGAGCAGTTCTTC. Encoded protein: CASSHTRGGKRNEQFF.

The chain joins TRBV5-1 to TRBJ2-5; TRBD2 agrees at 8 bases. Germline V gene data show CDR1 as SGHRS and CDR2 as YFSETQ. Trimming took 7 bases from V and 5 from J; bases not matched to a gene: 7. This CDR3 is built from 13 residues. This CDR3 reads CASGRGLAETQYF. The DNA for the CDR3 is TGCGCCAGCGGCCGTGGACTAGCTGAGACCCAGTACTTC.

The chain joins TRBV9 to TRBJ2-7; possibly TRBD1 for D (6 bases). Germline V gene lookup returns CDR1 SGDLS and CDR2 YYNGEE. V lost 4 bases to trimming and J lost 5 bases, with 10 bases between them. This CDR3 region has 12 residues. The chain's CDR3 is CASSSTGNEQYF. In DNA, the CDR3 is TGTGCCAGCAGCTCAACAGGGAACGAGCAGTACTTC.

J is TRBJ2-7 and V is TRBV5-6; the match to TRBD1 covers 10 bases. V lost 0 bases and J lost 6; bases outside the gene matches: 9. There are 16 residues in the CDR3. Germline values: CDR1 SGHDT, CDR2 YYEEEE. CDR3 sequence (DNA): TGTGCCAGCAGCTTGGCCCTGGGGACAGGGGATTCCGAGCAGTACTTC. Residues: CASSLALGTGDSEQYF. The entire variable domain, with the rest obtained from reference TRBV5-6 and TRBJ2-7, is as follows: DAGVTQSPTHLIKTRGQQVTLRCSPKSGHDTVSWYQQALGQGPQFIFQYYEEEERQRGNFPDRFSGHQFPNYSSELNVNALLLGDSALYLCASSLALGTGDSEQYFGPGTRLTVT.

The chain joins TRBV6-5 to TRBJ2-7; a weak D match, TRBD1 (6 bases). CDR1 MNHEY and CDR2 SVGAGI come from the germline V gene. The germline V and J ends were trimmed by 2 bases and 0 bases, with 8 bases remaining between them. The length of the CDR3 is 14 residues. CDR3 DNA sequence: TGTGCCAGCAGTTACAGGGACAACTCCTACGAGCAGTACTTC. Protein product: CASSYRDNSYEQYF.

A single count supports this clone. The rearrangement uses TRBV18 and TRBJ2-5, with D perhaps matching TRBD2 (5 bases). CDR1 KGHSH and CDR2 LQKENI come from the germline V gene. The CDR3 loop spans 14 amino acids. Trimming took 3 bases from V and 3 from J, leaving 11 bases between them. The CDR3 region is CASSPRPAEETQYF. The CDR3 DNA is TGTGCCAGCTCACCCCGACCAGCGGAAGAGACCCAGTACTTC.

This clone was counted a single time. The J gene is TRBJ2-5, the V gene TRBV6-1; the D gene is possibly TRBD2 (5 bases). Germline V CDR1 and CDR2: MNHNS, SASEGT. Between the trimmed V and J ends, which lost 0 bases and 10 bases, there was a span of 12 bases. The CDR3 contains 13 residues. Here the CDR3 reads CASSEALLGVQYF. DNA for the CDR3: TGTGCCAGCAGTGAAGCGCTTTTGGGAGTCCAGTACTTC.

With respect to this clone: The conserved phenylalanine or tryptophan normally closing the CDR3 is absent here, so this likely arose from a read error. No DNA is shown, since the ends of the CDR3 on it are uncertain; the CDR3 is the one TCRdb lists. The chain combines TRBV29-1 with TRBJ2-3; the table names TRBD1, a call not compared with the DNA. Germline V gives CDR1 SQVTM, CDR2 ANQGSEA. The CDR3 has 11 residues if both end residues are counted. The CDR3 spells CSVERDRRLKI.

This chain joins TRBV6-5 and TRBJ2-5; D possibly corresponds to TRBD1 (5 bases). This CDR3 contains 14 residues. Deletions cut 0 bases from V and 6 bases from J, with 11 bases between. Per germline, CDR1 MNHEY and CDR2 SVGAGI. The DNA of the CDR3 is TGTGCCAGCAGTTACTCGGCAGGGATGAAGACCCAGTACTTC. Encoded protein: CASSYSAGMKTQYF.

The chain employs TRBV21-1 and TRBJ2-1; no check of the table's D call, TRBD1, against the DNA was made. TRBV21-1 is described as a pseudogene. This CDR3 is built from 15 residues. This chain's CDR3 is CASSGRIGGAYEQFF. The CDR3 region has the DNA TGTGCCAGCAGCGGAAGAATAGGGGGTGCGTATGAGCAGTTCTTC.

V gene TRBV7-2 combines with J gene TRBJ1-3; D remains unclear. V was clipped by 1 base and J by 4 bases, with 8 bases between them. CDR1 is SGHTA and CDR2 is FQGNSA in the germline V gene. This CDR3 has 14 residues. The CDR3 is CASSLGGQGNTIYF. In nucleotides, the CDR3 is TGTGCCAGCAGCTTAGGCGGGCAGGGAAACACCATATATTTT.

The CDR3 nucleotides read TGTGCCAGCAGCTTAATAGGGGGCGGAAAAGATACGCAGTATTTT. It yields the protein CASSLIGGGKDTQYF. This chain joins TRBV7-9 and TRBJ2-3, with TRBD1 identical over 7 bases. The CDR3 loop spans 15 amino acids. V was pared by 2 bases and J by 5 bases, with 7 bases of the junction left unmatched. CDR1 and CDR2 (germline): SEHNR, FQNEAQ (reference sequence). Full variable domain (missing parts from reference TRBV7-9 and TRBJ2-3): DTGVSQNPRHKITKRGQNVTFRCDPISEHNRLYWYRQTLGQGPEFLTYFQNEAQLEKSRLLSDRFSAERPKGSFSTLEIQRTEQGDSAMYLCASSLIGGGKDTQYFGPGTRLTVL.

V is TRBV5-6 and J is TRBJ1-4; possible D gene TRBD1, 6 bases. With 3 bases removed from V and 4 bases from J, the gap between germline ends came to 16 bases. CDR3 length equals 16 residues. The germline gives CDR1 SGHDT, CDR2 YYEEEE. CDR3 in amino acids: CASSSHRVRGNEKLFF. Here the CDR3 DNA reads TGTGCCAGCAGCTCACACAGGGTTCGCGGTAATGAAAAACTGTTTTTT. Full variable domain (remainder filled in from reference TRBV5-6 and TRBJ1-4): DAGVTQSPTHLIKTRGQQVTLRCSPKSGHDTVSWYQQALGQGPQFIFQYYEEEERQRGNFPDRFSGHQFPNYSSELNVNALLLGDSALYLCASSSHRVRGNEKLFFGSGTQLSVL.

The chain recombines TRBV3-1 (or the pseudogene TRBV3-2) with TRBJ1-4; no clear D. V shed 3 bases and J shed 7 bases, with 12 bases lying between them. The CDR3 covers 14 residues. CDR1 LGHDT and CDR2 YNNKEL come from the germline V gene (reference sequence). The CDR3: CASSHRAGREKLFF. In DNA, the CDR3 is TGTGCCAGCAGCCATCGTGCTGGGCGTGAAAAACTGTTTTTT.

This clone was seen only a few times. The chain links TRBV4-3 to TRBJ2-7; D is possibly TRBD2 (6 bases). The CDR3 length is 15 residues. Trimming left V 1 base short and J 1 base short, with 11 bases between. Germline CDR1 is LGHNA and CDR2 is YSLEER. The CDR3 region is CASSQGRGESYEQYF. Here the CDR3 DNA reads TGCGCCAGCAGCCAAGGGAGGGGCGAATCCTACGAGCAGTACTTC.

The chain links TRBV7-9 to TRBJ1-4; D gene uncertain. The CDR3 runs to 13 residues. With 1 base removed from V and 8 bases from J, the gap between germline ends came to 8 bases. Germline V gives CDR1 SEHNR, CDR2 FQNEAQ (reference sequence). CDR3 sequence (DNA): TGTGCCAGCAGCTTAGAACAGTCCGAAAAACTGTTTTTT. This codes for CASSLEQSEKLFF.

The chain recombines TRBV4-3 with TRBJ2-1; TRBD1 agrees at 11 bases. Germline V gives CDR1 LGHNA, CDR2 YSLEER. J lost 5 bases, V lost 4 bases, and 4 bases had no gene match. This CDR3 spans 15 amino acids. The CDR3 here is CASSPGTGGDNEQFF. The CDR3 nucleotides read TGCGCCAGCAGCCCAGGGACAGGGGGGGACAATGAGCAGTTCTTC.

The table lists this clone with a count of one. The CDR3, as DNA: TGTGCCAGCAGTTACACGGGGGGGCCGCGGAATGAGCAGTTCTTC. This codes for CASSYTGGPRNEQFF. This chain uses TRBV6-2 or TRBV6-3 with TRBJ2-1; 8 bases are a match to TRBD2. The CDR3 is 15 amino acids. Losses at the gene ends were 2 bases for V and 7 bases for J; bases not matched to a gene: 7. Germline values: CDR1 MNHEY, CDR2 SVGEGT.

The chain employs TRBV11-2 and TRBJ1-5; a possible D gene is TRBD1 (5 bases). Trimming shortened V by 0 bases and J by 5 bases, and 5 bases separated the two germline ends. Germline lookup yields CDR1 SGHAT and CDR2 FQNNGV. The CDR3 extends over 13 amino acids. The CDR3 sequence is CASSLDRDQPQHF. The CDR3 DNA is TGTGCCAGCAGCTTAGACAGGGATCAGCCCCAGCATTTT.

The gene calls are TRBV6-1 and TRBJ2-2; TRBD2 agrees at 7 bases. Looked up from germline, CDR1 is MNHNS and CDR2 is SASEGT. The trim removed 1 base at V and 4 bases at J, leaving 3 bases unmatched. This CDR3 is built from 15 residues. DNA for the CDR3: TGTGCCAGCAGTGAAGTGGGAGGGCGCACCGGGGAGCTGTTTTTT. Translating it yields CASSEVGGRTGELFF.